These 25 T cell receptor beta chains came from one sample sequenced in a study of T cells after posttransplantation cyclophosphamide. TCRdb's copy holds only in-frame clones and misses some; the assay was immunoSEQ multiplex PCR. The repertoire holds some 4,200 clones, with about 81% as singletons. Cyclophosphamide on days +3 and +4 followed busulfan-fludarabine conditioning and a marrow graft. This material consisted of PBMCs, taken after an allogeneic stem cell transplant with post-transplant cyclophosphamide. These receptors came from a female patient aged 50 to 60 who received an allogeneic stem cell transplant from a related donor, was CMV-positive, and had no GVHD. Part of the T cells may come from the graft donor.

The rearrangement joins TRBV28 to TRBJ2-3; D ambiguous. There are 16 residues in the CDR3. The germline V and J ends were trimmed by 4 bases and 1 base, with 15 bases remaining between them. From germline, CDR1 is MDHEN and CDR2 SYDVKM. CDR3 sequence (DNA): TGTGCCAGCAGTTCCCTAGTGGCGCAAGGCACAGATACGCAGTATTTT. This gives the protein CASSSLVAQGTDTQYF.

V and J are TRBV6-5 and TRBJ1-5, with 9 nucleotides matching TRBD1. Germline assignment: CDR1 MNHEY and CDR2 SVGAGI. V trimming: 6 bases; J trimming: 7 bases; junction bases outside the gene matches: 4. The CDR3 covers 13 residues. In DNA form, the CDR3 reads TGTGCCAGCAGCAGACAGGGGGAACAGCCCCAGCATTTT. This codes for CASSRQGEQPQHF.

This rearrangement joins TRBV5-6 to TRBJ2-5, with D perhaps matching TRBD1 (6 bases). Germline V gives CDR1 SGHDT, CDR2 YYEEEE. Trimming removed 1 base from V and 4 bases from J, with 14 bases in between. The CDR3 length is 15 residues. This chain's CDR3 is CASSLPNGRGETQYF. CDR3 nucleotides: TGTGCCAGCAGCTTGCCGAATGGCAGGGGAGAGACCCAGTACTTC.

The rearrangement uses TRBV2 and TRBJ1-2; TRBD1 aligns across 7 bases. Germline assignment: CDR1 SNHLY and CDR2 FYNNEI. Unmatched junction bases numbered 3, after V lost 6 bases and J lost 2 bases. There are 13 residues in the CDR3. The CDR3 DNA reads as TGTGCCAGCAGCGCGACAGGGAACTATGGCTACACCTTC. This codes for CASSATGNYGYTF.

CDR3 in amino acids: CASSLGQGEETQYF. In DNA form, the CDR3 reads TGTGCCAGCAGCTTAGGGCAGGGGGAAGAGACCCAGTACTTC. J is TRBJ2-5 and V is TRBV7-6; 7 positions match TRBD1. The CDR3 spans 14 residues. CDR1 SGHVS and CDR2 FNYEAQ come from the germline V gene. Trimming removed 1 base from V and 3 bases from J; junction bases left unmatched: 2.

This rearrangement joins TRBV10-3 to TRBJ2-1, with TRBD2 matching 10 bases. Germline V lookup: CDR1 ENHRY, CDR2 SYGVKD. This CDR3 has 17 residues. Trimming removed 10 bases from V and 0 bases from J; junction bases left unmatched: 12. The CDR3 is CATLLFPSGSSYNEQFF. In nucleotides, the CDR3 is TGTGCCACCTTACTCTTTCCTAGCGGGAGCTCCTACAATGAGCAGTTCTTC.

The V and J genes are TRBV6-1 and TRBJ1-4, with TRBD1 matching over 10 bases. J was trimmed by 5 bases and V by 3 bases; bases with no gene match: 3. Looked up from germline, CDR1 is MNHNS and CDR2 is SASEGT. This CDR3 is built from 15 residues. CDR3 residues: CASSDVGQGNEKLFF. In DNA form, the CDR3 reads TGTGCCAGCAGTGACGTGGGACAGGGGAATGAAAAACTGTTTTTT.

The V call is TRBV29-1, the J call TRBJ2-4; perhaps TRBD1 as D (8 bases). CDR1 SQVTM and CDR2 ANQGSEA come from the germline V gene. The CDR3 covers 12 residues. The chain's CDR3 is CNTGGEGNIQYF. The CDR3 DNA reads TGCAACACAGGGGGGGAGGGAAACATTCAGTACTTC.

The gene calls are TRBV7-9 and TRBJ2-7; tentative D call: TRBD2 (6 bases). CDR1 is SEHNR and CDR2 is FQNEAQ in the germline V gene (reference sequence). V was shortened by 1 base and J by 7 bases, with 17 bases between the two germline ends. The CDR3 covers 15 residues. The CDR3 region has the DNA TGTGCCAGCAGCTTAGGGGGCCTTGCCGGGGGTGAGCAGTACTTC. As protein: CASSLGGLAGGEQYF. The entire variable domain, with the rest obtained from reference TRBV7-9 and TRBJ2-7, is as follows: DTGVSQNPRHKITKRGQNVTFRCDPISEHNRLYWYRQTLGQGPEFLTYFQNEAQLEKSRLLSDRFSAERPKGSFSTLEIQRTEQGDSAMYLCASSLGGLAGGEQYFGPGTRLTVT.

J is TRBJ1-6 and V is TRBV6-1; TRBD1 aligns across 7 bases. The germline V gene has CDR1 MNHNS and CDR2 SASEGT. V trimming: 11 bases; J trimming: 10 bases; junction bases outside the gene matches: 17. The CDR3 is 15 amino acids. The CDR3 DNA is TGTGCCGTCAGAACCTTCTTGACAGGGTTATCACCCCTCCACTTT. Residues: CAVRTFLTGLSPLHF.

V and J are TRBV28 and TRBJ2-3; no reliable D call. Trimming took 3 bases from V and 3 from J, leaving 7 bases between them. The CDR3 totals 13 residues. Looked up from germline, CDR1 is MDHEN and CDR2 is SYDVKM. The CDR3 reads CASSFRSTDTQYF. DNA of the CDR3: TGTGCCAGCAGTTTCCGCAGTACAGATACGCAGTATTTT. The full variable domain, its missing parts supplied by reference TRBV28 and TRBJ2-3, is DVKVTQSSRYLVKRTGEKVFLECVQDMDHENMFWYRQDPGLGLRLIYFSYDVKMKEKGDIPEGYSVSREKKERFSLILESASTNQTSMYLCASSFRSTDTQYFGPGTRLTVL.

V and J are TRBV28 and TRBJ2-1; TRBD2 aligns across 11 bases. The CDR3 consists of 20 residues. Unmatched junction bases numbered 18, after V lost 3 bases and J lost 5 bases. Germline V gene lookup returns CDR1 MDHEN and CDR2 SYDVKM. The CDR3, as DNA: TGTGCCAGCAGTTTGAGTCACCCCTCTCTAGCGGGAGGCCCCGACAATGAGCAGTTCTTC. The encoded protein is CASSLSHPSLAGGPDNEQFF.

The chain uses TRBV5-1 and TRBJ2-7; no clear D gene. The germline gives CDR1 SGHRS, CDR2 YFSETQ. This CDR3 comprises 14 residues. V lost 2 bases to trimming and J lost 1 base, with 10 bases between them. The DNA of the CDR3 is TGCGCCAGCAGCTTAGCCCAAATTTCCTACGAGCAGTACTTC. This translates into CASSLAQISYEQYF.

The rearrangement uses TRBV5-1 and TRBJ2-5, with TRBD2 matching 10 bases. Germline V gene data show CDR1 as SGHRS and CDR2 as YFSETQ. This CDR3 has 15 amino acids. V trimming: 4 bases; J trimming: 2 bases; junction bases outside the gene matches: 5. CDR3 residues: CASSSRTSGQETQYF. The CDR3 DNA sequence: TGCGCCAGCAGCAGCAGGACTAGCGGTCAAGAGACCCAGTACTTC. Full variable domain (outside the CDR3, taken from reference TRBV5-1 and TRBJ2-5): KAGVTQTPRYLIKTRGQQVTLSCSPISGHRSVSWYQQTPGQGLQFLFEYFSETQRNKGNFPGRFSGRQFSNSRSEMNVSTLELGDSALYLCASSSRTSGQETQYFGPGTRLLVL.

V gene TRBV13 combines with J gene TRBJ2-2; maybe TRBD2 (5 bases). The length of the CDR3 is 15 residues. The V end was cut by 5 bases, the J end by 3 bases, with 13 bases between. Germline V gives CDR1 PRHDT, CDR2 FYEKMQ (reference sequence). The CDR3 protein is CASSPSTGDTGELFF. The DNA for the CDR3 is TGTGCCAGCAGCCCCTCGACCGGGGACACCGGGGAGCTGTTTTTT.

Details on this clone: One end of the junction is discordant with germline, which a read error may explain. The chain has TRBV14 and TRBJ2-7; 9 bases line up with TRBD1. Germline V lookup: CDR1 SGHDN, CDR2 FVKESK. The CDR3 is 13 amino acids. CDR3 DNA: TGTGCCAGCAGCCGCGTTCCGGGACAGGGCTCGAACTTC. This translates into CASSRVPGQGSNF.

The CDR3 DNA reads as TGTGCCAGCAGCGGGGACTTCTACAATGAGCAGTTCTTC. Translated, it gives CASSGDFYNEQFF. V is TRBV6-5 and J is TRBJ2-1, with a tentative D call TRBD2 (6 bases). The germline gives CDR1 MNHEY, CDR2 SVGAGI. V lost 6 bases and J lost 3, with 9 bases in between. The CDR3 is made up of 13 amino acids.

This clone was counted once. The chain couples TRBV5-1 to TRBJ2-7; D is uncertain. The V gene lost 6 bases and the J gene lost 1 base, with 8 bases spanning the gap. Germline CDR1 is SGHRS and CDR2 is YFSETQ. The CDR3 sequence is 12 residues long. In nucleotides, the CDR3 is TGCGCCAGCACTGGCATGTCCTACGAGCAGTACTTC. Translated: CASTGMSYEQYF.

The chain couples TRBV19 to TRBJ2-7; TRBD2 aligns across 7 bases. The CDR3 has 16 residues. CDR1 LNHDA and CDR2 SQIVND come from the germline V gene (reference sequence). V lost 0 bases and J lost 2; bases outside the gene matches: 7. As DNA, the CDR3 is TGTGCCAGTAGTATAGATCGGGGAGGGATCCCCTACGAGCAGTACTTC. It translates to CASSIDRGGIPYEQYF.

This clone appeared a single time. The gene calls are TRBV10-3 and TRBJ1-5, with a tentative D call TRBD1 (6 bases). CDR3 length equals 14 residues. Germline values: CDR1 ENHRY, CDR2 SYGVKD. V shed 10 bases and J shed 0 bases, with 13 bases lying between them. The CDR3 spells CATVQGLSNQPQHF. For the CDR3, the DNA is TGTGCCACAGTACAGGGTCTTAGCAATCAGCCCCAGCATTTT.

The chain carries TRBV5-4 and TRBJ2-5; no clear D. The V gene's germline CDR1 is SGHNT and CDR2 YYREEE (reference sequence). The germline V and J ends were trimmed by 0 bases and 3 bases, with 6 bases remaining between them. This CDR3 has 13 residues. CDR3 sequence: CASSLVTEETQYF. The CDR3 DNA follows: TGTGCCAGCAGCTTGGTCACTGAAGAGACCCAGTACTTC.

The J gene is TRBJ2-1, the V gene TRBV19, with 8 bases that match TRBD2. CDR3 size: 17 residues. Germline V CDR1 and CDR2: LNHDA, SQIVND (reference sequence). Germline trimming cut 7 bases from V and 9 bases from J; bases unmatched to any gene: 20. CDR3 protein: CASNKGTSLAGIREQFF. The CDR3 nucleotides read TGTGCCAGTAATAAAGGGACCTCGCTAGCGGGCATTCGTGAGCAGTTCTTC.

The gene calls are TRBV7-2 and TRBJ2-2; 7 bases match TRBD2. Germline CDR1 is SGHTA and CDR2 is FQGNSA. The ends lost 0 bases at V and 0 bases at J; junction bases unmatched: 7. The length of the CDR3 is 18 residues. DNA of the CDR3: TGTGCCAGCAGCTTAGCGGGAGGGAGTGGCGCGAACACCGGGGAGCTGTTTTTT. Translated: CASSLAGGSGANTGELFF.

CDR3 sequence: CASSLQDSYNEQFF. The CDR3 DNA follows: TGCGCCAGCAGCTTACAGGACAGCTACAATGAGCAGTTCTTC. The chain carries TRBV5-1 and TRBJ2-1, with D tentatively TRBD1 (6 bases). CDR1 and CDR2 from the germline V gene are SGHRS and YFSETQ. CDR3 length: 14 amino acids. V lost 2 bases to trimming and J lost 3 bases, with 9 bases between them.

V and J are TRBV6-4 and TRBJ2-7, with a possible D match to TRBD2 (6 bases). V was trimmed by 6 bases and J by 5 bases, leaving 17 bases between them. The germline gives CDR1 MRHNA, CDR2 SNTAGT. This CDR3 has 14 amino acids. The CDR3 region is CASSLNGGLNEQYF. CDR3 DNA: TGTGCCAGCAGCTTAAATGGAGGGCTGAACGAGCAGTACTTC.